The 3 T cell receptor beta chains below all came from one sample that was sequenced in a study of control samples from healthy donors and cancer patients. This table comes from immunoSEQ multiplex PCR, and its TCRdb copy is limited to in-frame clones, with some not included. The sample holds 63,000 or so clones, around nine tenths seen once. Specimen: PBMCs. The receptor source for this set is a man aged 60-69 years with colorectal cancer.

This chain uses TRBV19 with TRBJ2-2; perhaps TRBD1 as D (5 bases). This CDR3 is built from 14 residues. The germline V gene encodes CDR1 LNHDA and CDR2 SQIVND (reference sequence). Trimming took off 6 bases at V and 4 bases at J, with 12 bases between the two ends. The CDR3 coding sequence is TGTGCCAGTAGGTCACAGGACCTCACCGGGGAGCTGTTTTTT. As protein: CASRSQDLTGELFF.

This chain connects TRBV11-2 to TRBJ1-2, with 7 positions matching TRBD1. The CDR3 spans 14 residues. J gave up 11 bases and V 5 bases, and 14 bases lay outside the gene matches. Germline V gene data show CDR1 as SGHAT and CDR2 as FQNNGV. In DNA, the CDR3 is TGTGCCAGCAGCCGCAACAGGGGAGGAAACTATTACACCTTC. Its protein is CASSRNRGGNYYTF.

J is TRBJ2-2 and V is TRBV7-6; TRBD1 matches at 8 bases. With 5 bases clipped from V and 5 bases from J, the junction kept 7 bases outside the gene matches. Germline CDR1 and CDR2: SGHVS and FNYEAQ. The CDR3 extends over 15 amino acids. The CDR3 loop is CASSQGQGGTGELFF. The CDR3 bases are TGTGCCAGCAGCCAAGGACAGGGTGGGACCGGGGAGCTGTTTTTT.